The 20 T cell receptor beta chains presented below share a single source sample, sequenced in a study of blood T cell repertoires in COVID-19. TCRdb's table, derived via immunoSEQ multiplex PCR, lists solely in-frame clones and lacks some. This table holds hundreds of thousands of clones, around nine tenths found once. Sequencing was performed on peripheral blood. The receptors here all came from a woman in her 70s with COVID-19, enrolled during active disease.

The DNA for the CDR3 is TGTGCCAGCAGCCAATCGGGGGGGGCTGGGACTGAAGCTTTCTTT. Amino acid sequence: CASSQSGGAGTEAFF. The chain uses TRBV2 and TRBJ1-1; possibly TRBD1 for D (6 bases). Trimming took 6 bases from V and 5 from J, leaving 19 bases between them. This CDR3 is 15 amino acids long. Per the germline V gene, CDR1 is SNHLY and CDR2 is FYNNEI. Full variable domain (rest looked up from reference TRBV2 and TRBJ1-1): EPEVTQTPSHQVTQMGQEVILRCVPISNHLYFYWYRQILGQKVEFLVSFYNNEISEKSEIFDDQFSVERPDGSNFTLKIRSTKLEDSAMYFCASSQSGGAGTEAFFGQGTRLTVV.

Written as DNA, the CDR3 is TGTGCCAGCAGCCAAGAGGGAGGCACTCAAGAGACCCAGTACTTC. Amino acids: CASSQEGGTQETQYF. The V and J genes are TRBV4-2 and TRBJ2-5, with D tentatively TRBD2 (6 bases). Looked up from germline, CDR1 is LGHNA and CDR2 is YNFKEQ. V gave up 0 bases and J gave up 2 bases, with 10 bases separating them. The CDR3 runs 15 residues.

The chain carries TRBV7-9 and TRBJ2-7; 8 bases are a match to TRBD1. Germline CDR1 reads SEHNR; CDR2 reads FQNEAQ (reference sequence). V gave up 1 base and J gave up 7 bases; unmatched junction bases: 6. The CDR3 is made up of 14 amino acids. This chain's CDR3 is CASSLGQGAGEQYF. CDR3 coding DNA: TGTGCCAGCAGCTTAGGTCAGGGGGCGGGAGAGCAGTACTTC.

V is TRBV10-1 and J is TRBJ1-1; the D gene is possibly TRBD1 (6 bases). The CDR3 contains 15 residues. Germline values: CDR1 WNHNN, CDR2 SYGVQD (reference sequence). Trimming took 2 bases from V and 0 from J, leaving 10 bases between them. The CDR3 DNA reads TGCGCCAGCAGTGAGGGGGGGGCGGTGAACACTGAAGCTTTCTTT. Its protein product is CASSEGGAVNTEAFF.

This chain links TRBV29-1 with TRBJ1-2, with TRBD1 matching 9 bases. Germline-derived CDR1 and CDR2 are SQVTM and ANQGSEA. Trimming took 4 bases from V and 7 from J; bases not matched to a gene: 10. The CDR3 runs to 14 residues. CDR3 coding DNA: TGCAGCGTTGGGACAGGGGACCTTCGGGCTGGCTACACCTTC. Its protein product is CSVGTGDLRAGYTF.

This clone was observed once. This chain joins TRBV3-1 (or the pseudogene TRBV3-2) and TRBJ1-5; 8 bases are a match to TRBD1. V lost 2 bases, J lost 4 bases, and 7 bases stayed unmatched. CDR3 length: 16 amino acids. Germline CDR1 reads LGHDT; CDR2 reads YNNKEL (reference sequence). The CDR3 nucleotides are TGTGCCAGCAGCCAATCAAGCCAGGGGGCAAATCAGCCCCAGCATTTT. As protein: CASSQSSQGANQPQHF.

This CDR3 is CASSEAPGGYGYTF. The CDR3 DNA sequence: TGTGCCAGCAGTGAAGCGCCAGGGGGCTATGGCTACACCTTC. The rearrangement links TRBV2 to TRBJ1-2, with 7 bases lining up with TRBD1. CDR1 SNHLY and CDR2 FYNNEI come from the germline V gene. Unmatched junction bases numbered 2, after V lost 0 bases and J lost 4 bases. The CDR3 sequence is 14 residues long.

Concerning this clone: Distinct nucleotide sequences in the sample also encode this CDR3. The gene calls are TRBV20-1 and TRBJ1-2; tentative D call: TRBD1 (6 bases). The CDR3 is made up of 11 amino acids. Trimming cost V 3 bases and J 4 bases, with 6 bases left between them. CDR1 and CDR2 from the germline V gene are DFQATT and SNEGSKA (reference sequence). This CDR3 is CSARDSYGYTF. Written as DNA, the CDR3 is TGCAGTGCTAGGGACAGCTATGGCTACACCTTC.

The chain recombines TRBV10-2 with TRBJ1-5; TRBD1 agrees at 11 bases. The CDR3 loop spans 14 amino acids. In germline, CDR1 is WSHSY, CDR2 SAAADI. V was pared by 11 bases and J by 7 bases, with 10 bases of the junction left unmatched. The CDR3 DNA follows: TGCGCCTCCGGACAGGGGGCCTTTTTGCAGCCCCAGCATTTT. Its protein is CASGQGAFLQPQHF.

This sequence joins TRBV7-9 and TRBJ2-4; tentatively, D is TRBD1 (5 bases). From germline, CDR1 is SEHNR and CDR2 FQNEAQ (reference sequence). There are 14 residues in the CDR3. Trimming took off 7 bases at V and 7 bases at J, with 17 bases between the two ends. Written as DNA, the CDR3 is TGTGCCAGCACCCTCTCTACAGGTGGGAACATTCAGTACTTC. Its protein product is CASTLSTGGNIQYF.

The J gene is TRBJ1-5, the V gene TRBV2, with D perhaps matching TRBD1 (6 bases). Between the trimmed V and J ends, which lost 7 bases and 0 bases, there was a span of 10 bases. Germline CDR1 and CDR2: SNHLY and FYNNEI. The CDR3 is made up of 14 amino acids. The CDR3 DNA is TGTGCCAGCAAGAGGACAGATAGCAATCAGCCCCAGCATTTT. Its translation: CASKRTDSNQPQHF.

The chain is built from TRBV5-1 and TRBJ1-3; no definite D call. The V end lost 0 bases, the J end lost 3 bases, and 13 bases lay between the germline ends. Per the germline V gene, CDR1 is SGHRS and CDR2 is YFSETQ. The CDR3 is 16 residues long. In nucleotides, the CDR3 is TGCGCCAGCAGCTTGGCCGGGGTTAGGTTTGGAAACACCATATATTTT. It translates to CASSLAGVRFGNTIYF.

This clone came up a few times. V is TRBV7-9 and J is TRBJ1-1, with D possibly being TRBD1 (6 bases). The germline V and J ends were trimmed by 5 bases and 7 bases, with 11 bases remaining between them. The CDR3 is made up of 12 amino acids. Looked up from germline, CDR1 is SEHNR and CDR2 is FQNEAQ (reference sequence). CDR3 nucleotides: TGTGCCAGCAGCCCTCAGGGGTTTGAAGCTTTCTTT. As protein: CASSPQGFEAFF.

The rearrangement joins TRBV7-3 to TRBJ2-5, with D perhaps TRBD1 (6 bases). Germline CDR1 reads SGHTA; CDR2 reads FQGTGA. The CDR3 totals 13 residues. V lost 5 bases to trimming and J lost 5 bases, with 12 bases between them. The CDR3 DNA sequence: TGTGCCAGCAGCCCAGGGGCCTCCGAGACCCAGTACTTC. Amino acid sequence: CASSPGASETQYF.

The chain is built from TRBV5-1 and TRBJ1-2; tentative D call: TRBD1 (6 bases). The CDR3 runs 12 residues. Germline CDR1 SGHRS, CDR2 YFSETQ. V lost 0 bases and J lost 7, with 7 bases in between. Here the CDR3 DNA reads TGCGCCAGCAGCTTGGAAGGGGGTGGCTACACCTTC. It encodes CASSLEGGGYTF.

The chain recombines TRBV2 with TRBJ2-2, with TRBD1 as a possible D gene (5 bases). Trimming removed 3 bases at V and 5 bases at J, with 10 bases between. Germline values: CDR1 SNHLY, CDR2 FYNNEI. The CDR3 has 14 residues. The CDR3 DNA reads as TGTGCCAGCAGTGACAGGGTCGGAACCGGGGAGCTGTTTTTT. This encodes CASSDRVGTGELFF.

This chain uses TRBV7-8 with TRBJ1-4, with D possibly TRBD1 on 5 matching bases. The CDR3 covers 16 residues. The germline V gene encodes CDR1 SGHVS and CDR2 FQNEAQ. Between the trimmed V and J ends, which lost 3 bases and 0 bases, there was a span of 11 bases. The DNA for the CDR3 is TGTGCCAGCAGCTTGGGGCAGATAACAACTAATGAAAAACTGTTTTTT. Translation gives CASSLGQITTNEKLFF.

V and J are TRBV3-1 (or the pseudogene TRBV3-2) and TRBJ1-1, with no clear D. The V gene's germline CDR1 is LGHDT and CDR2 YNNKEL (reference sequence). This CDR3 is 17 amino acids long. V dropped 0 bases and J dropped 0 bases, with 14 bases sitting between them. The DNA for the CDR3 is TGTGCCAGCAGCCAAGAAGTCTTGGCGGAAATGAACACTGAAGCTTTCTTT. Translating it yields CASSQEVLAEMNTEAFF.

The genes are TRBV25-1 and TRBJ1-5; 8 bases fit TRBD1. This CDR3 spans 15 amino acids. The V gene end was trimmed by 6 bases and the J gene end by 3 bases; junction bases not matched to a gene: 7. Germline V gene data show CDR1 as MGHDK and CDR2 as SYGVNS. CDR3: CASRPGGLINQPQHF. The DNA for the CDR3 is TGTGCCAGCAGACCAGGGGGCTTAATCAATCAGCCCCAGCATTTT.

Details on this clone: The sample holds other DNA sequences that translate to the same CDR3. In DNA, the CDR3 is TGCGCCAGCAGCCTCGGACAGGAAGCTTTCTTT. Its translation is CASSLGQEAFF. V is TRBV5-1 and J is TRBJ1-1, with D possibly TRBD1 on 6 matching bases. Germline assignment: CDR1 SGHRS and CDR2 YFSETQ. This CDR3 contains 11 residues. V gave up 4 bases and J gave up 8 bases, with 9 bases separating them.